The 12 T cell receptor beta chains below were found in one sample sequenced in a study of identical twins. TCRdb ran MiXCR on the 5' RACE reads and lists one entry per CDR3 protein. The sample shows under 1 million distinct CDR3 sequences, 10% to 15% of them seen only once. This sample also appeared in a second study, on yellow fever vaccine responses in identical twins.

Sequences were obtained from PBMCs. These receptors were taken from a woman aged 18 to 35 in good health.

This clonotype occurred a few times. The chain carries TRBV12-3 or TRBV12-4 and TRBJ1-6; D remains ambiguous. The CDR3 has 15 amino acids. V was clipped by 8 bases and J by 4 bases, with 15 bases between them. The DNA of the CDR3 is TGTGCCAGCGGATCTGGGGAGGGTTATAATTCACCCCTCCACTTT. Its protein product is CASGSGEGYNSPLHF.

The chain employs TRBV7-9 and TRBJ2-5; 10 positions agree with TRBD2. The germline CDR1 and CDR2 sequences are SEHNR and FQNEAQ (reference sequence). The CDR3 length is 16 residues. V was clipped by 4 bases and J by 1 base; unmatched bases: 6. For the CDR3, the DNA is TGTGCCAGCAGCTCCAGACTAGCGGGTGCCCAAGAGACCCAGTACTTC. Protein product: CASSSRLAGAQETQYF.

This chain links TRBV2 with TRBJ2-2; D is possibly TRBD2 (6 bases). CDR1 and CDR2 (germline): SNHLY, FYNNEI. The CDR3 totals 15 residues. V gave up 0 bases and J gave up 6 bases, with 11 bases separating them. CDR3 loop: CASSEALRGSGELFF. Here the CDR3 DNA reads TGTGCCAGCAGTGAAGCGCTTCGGGGGTCCGGGGAGCTGTTTTTT.

This clonotype has a handful of counts. The chain joins TRBV5-6 to TRBJ2-7; 9 bases are shared with TRBD1. The J segment lost 6 bases and the V segment lost 4 bases, leaving 5 bases of the junction unmatched. Germline values: CDR1 SGHDT, CDR2 YYEEEE. The CDR3 loop spans 13 amino acids. CDR3 region: CASSRTGEGEQYV. As DNA, the CDR3 is TGTGCCAGCAGCCGGACAGGGGAGGGCGAGCAGTACGTC.

The chain combines TRBV5-1 with TRBJ2-7; 12 bases align to TRBD1. Germline loops: CDR1 SGHRS, CDR2 YFSETQ. The CDR3 spans 15 residues. After removal of 6 bases from V and 3 bases from J, the junction contained 7 bases not matched to a gene. CDR3 region: CASKLGTGGGYEQYV. CDR3 bases: TGCGCCAGCAAGTTGGGGACAGGGGGCGGCTACGAGCAGTACGTC.

This clonotype was recorded a few times. This chain connects TRBV7-9 to TRBJ2-1; a possible D gene is TRBD2 (5 bases). The germline V and J ends were trimmed by 8 bases and 10 bases, with 9 bases remaining between them. CDR3 length: 10 amino acids. CDR1 is SEHNR and CDR2 is FQNEAQ in the germline V gene (reference sequence). This chain's CDR3 is CASAGEEQFF. The CDR3, as DNA: TGTGCCAGCGCGGGTGAAGAGCAGTTCTTC.

This clonotype was seen more than once but under ten times. V is TRBV12-3 or TRBV12-4 and J is TRBJ1-2; possible D gene TRBD1, 6 bases. V shed 7 bases and J shed 0 bases, with 12 bases lying between them. This CDR3 contains 14 residues. The CDR3 bases are TGTGCCAGCACCGCGGACAGTTCTAACTATGGCTACACCTTC. It translates to CASTADSSNYGYTF.

This clonotype was observed a few times. The chain joins TRBV12-3 or TRBV12-4 to TRBJ2-3; TRBD2 aligns across 9 bases. There are 18 residues in the CDR3. Trimming cost V 4 bases and J 0 bases; bases outside gene matches: 11. The CDR3 DNA is TGTGCCAGCAGTTCCCCGAACGGACTAGCGACCAGCACAGATACGCAGTATTTT. Amino acids: CASSSPNGLATSTDTQYF.

This clonotype was seen a few times. The chain carries TRBV4-1 and TRBJ2-1, with D uncertain. The germline V and J ends were trimmed by 1 base and 6 bases, with 13 bases remaining between them. Germline V gene sequence: CDR1 MGHRA, CDR2 YSYEKL. The CDR3 spans 15 residues. The CDR3 sequence: CASSQGSLGINEQFF. The DNA for the CDR3 is TGCGCCAGCAGCCAAGGTTCGCTTGGCATCAATGAGCAGTTCTTC.

This clonotype was seen more than once but under ten times. V gene TRBV5-1 combines with J gene TRBJ2-5; 8 bases are a match to TRBD1. Germline loops: CDR1 SGHRS, CDR2 YFSETQ. The CDR3 is 15 residues long. Trimming removed 2 bases from V and 5 bases from J; junction bases left unmatched: 8. DNA of the CDR3: TGCGCCAGCAGCTTTGGCAGGGGGCAGGGGGAGACCCAGTACTTC. Its translation: CASSFGRGQGETQYF.

The table lists this clonotype with many counts. The rearrangement uses TRBV5-1 and TRBJ2-2; 9 bases agree with TRBD1. The CDR3 is 14 amino acids. J was trimmed by 5 bases and V by 4 bases; bases with no gene match: 3. The V gene's germline CDR1 is SGHRS and CDR2 YFSETQ. The CDR3 spells CASSRTGATGELFF. Here the CDR3 DNA reads TGCGCCAGCAGCCGGACAGGGGCGACCGGGGAGCTGTTTTTT.

The chain carries TRBV20-1 and TRBJ2-3; 7 bases fit TRBD2. J was trimmed by 2 bases and V by 6 bases; bases with no gene match: 11. This CDR3 region has 15 residues. Germline CDR1 reads DFQATT; CDR2 reads SNEGSKA (reference sequence). DNA for the CDR3: TGCAGTGCCCCAAAGCGGAGCGGGGCCACAGATACGCAGTATTTT. Its protein product is CSAPKRSGATDTQYF.